Described below is a single T cell receptor beta chain sequence and its context. The entry originates in a study of blood T cell repertoires in COVID-19. At the level of the study: The origin of the acute and convalescent COVID-19 samples was the United States, Italy and Spain. T cells, B-cell-depleted T cells, or PBMCs provided the cDNA or gDNA that served as material.

The CDR3 is made up of 16 amino acids. V lost 1 base, J lost 3 bases, and 5 bases stayed unmatched. Germline CDR1 SGHVS, CDR2 FQNEAQ. Participants were aged about 18 to 90 years, lived in about two dozen US areas, and enrolled virtually. Cohort 3 recovered donors had two negative PCRs, clearance, or symptom resolution. Sequencing used immunoSEQ multiplex PCR; TCRdb keeps in-frame clones, though not all of them. The sample shows roughly 290,000 clones, 80% to 90% of them seen only once. The receptor comes from a woman younger than 45 who had recovered from COVID-19. The V gene is TRBV7-8, the J gene TRBJ1-1; 10 bases match TRBD1. Input material: PBMCs or T cells enriched from blood (not recorded which). The CDR3 here is CASSLGTGGMYTEAFF. CDR3 DNA: TGTGCCAGCAGCTTAGGGACAGGGGGGATGTACACTGAAGCTTTCTTT.